This T cell receptor (beta chain) came from a study of T cell changes during pregnancy in multiple sclerosis. Some clones are missing from TCRdb's copy, which holds only in-frame ones; the method was immunoSEQ multiplex PCR. The sample lists around 70,000 clones; about 94% were seen once. Trimming pared 3 bases from V and 3 bases from J, leaving 13 bases between. The germline V gene encodes CDR1 SGHNT and CDR2 YENEEA. The CDR3 runs to 15 residues. This clonotype was sampled from a female donor with multiple sclerosis, enrolled in a pregnancy study. V is TRBV11-3 and J is TRBJ2-3, with D unresolved. This specimen was peripheral blood, taken in the third trimester of pregnancy. The CDR3 nucleotides read TGTGCCAGCAGCTTTTCGCGAGCGCCAACAGATACGCAGTATTTT. It translates to CASSFSRAPTDTQYF.